This T cell receptor (beta chain) was obtained from a study of T cell responses to AZD1222 COVID-19 vaccine. From germline, CDR1 is SGDLS and CDR2 YYNGEE. The CDR3 consists of 17 residues. With V trimmed by 4 bases and J by 3 bases, 10 bases remained unmatched. This clone was seen a single time. Its antigen is undetermined. Clones were read by immunoSEQ multiplex PCR, and TCRdb kept only the in-frame ones, dropping some. This sample has about 220,000 clones, with about 92% found just once. General study results and limits: Baseline seropositivity occurred in only six AZD1222 recipients. Donors, mostly white British, included more females; clonal diversity was possibly underestimated. A rise in Spike-specific TCR breadth and depth followed two AZD1222 doses.

The origin of this receptor is an adult in good health. V gene TRBV9 combines with J gene TRBJ1-4; 9 nucleotides match TRBD1. Sequenced here: peripheral blood, sampled on day 0 of MenACWY control vaccination. This CDR3 reads CASSPRGDRVANEKLFF. CDR3 nucleotide sequence: TGTGCCAGCAGCCCCAGGGGGGACAGGGTTGCTAATGAAAAACTGTTTTTT.